This record covers a single T cell receptor beta chain. The data were taken from a study of blood T cell repertoires in COVID-19. Across the whole study: T cells, B-cell-depleted T cells, or PBMCs supplied cDNA or gDNA.

CDR3 length: 15 amino acids. Trimming at V came to 5 bases and at J to 0 bases, leaving 4 bases not matched to a gene. Germline V lookup: CDR1 SEHNR, CDR2 FQNEAQ (reference sequence). Using immunoSEQ multiplex PCR, the repertoire was profiled, and TCRdb retains in-frame clones only, with some absent. The sample records 150,000 to 200,000 clones, 85% to 95% being singletons. This chain links TRBV7-9 with TRBJ1-3; TRBD1 agrees at 7 bases. This clonotype was obtained from a woman in her fifties or sixties with COVID-19, enrolled during active disease. Sequenced material: peripheral blood. The CDR3 coding sequence is TGTGCCAGCAGCCCGACAGGGAGCTCTGGAAACACCATATATTTT. Amino acids: CASSPTGSSGNTIYF.